These T cell receptor beta chains were read from a single sample in a study of Graves' ophthalmopathy and Graves' hyperthyroidism. TCRdb re-analysed the multiplex PCR reads in MiXCR, keeping a single row per CDR3 protein. Seen here are under 350,000 distinct CDR3 sequences, roughly a sixth observed once, and the top ten hold roughly an eighth. Sequencing was carried out using peripheral blood. The origin of the receptors is an adult man with Graves' ophthalmopathy. CDR3s include the opening cysteine and the closing phenylalanine or tryptophan. Fields, in order: CDR3 protein, clone size, V gene. Clone size, where shown, is once, few, many, or a class for clones that have expanded.

CASSPPPRRNTGELFF | NA | TRBV18
CSASPTGLNTGELFF | many | TRBV20-1
CASSLQGQGYEQYF | many | TRBV12-3/TRBV12-4
CASRIQGSEQYF | few | TRBV6-1
CASSLGGQVSPMNTEAFF | many | TRBV11-3
CASSGGQIYEQYF | many | TRBV7-9
CSAVVETQYF | many | TRBV20-1
CASSTQGAYGYTF | many | TRBV12-3/TRBV12-4
CASSLGRTVQETQYF | NA | TRBV4-2
CASSLGTGGSYNSPLHF | many | TRBV12-3/TRBV12-4
CASGVRSYEQYF | NA | TRBV28
CASSWSTGLNYGYTF | many | TRBV5-1
CSAYPGQGARKGKNIQYF | many | TRBV20-1
CASSPDRAGYTF | many | TRBV7-2
CSARDRGRSQETQYF | many | TRBV20-1
CASSLGLGRLGNTEAFF | NA | TRBV11-2
CASSLLAREDTQYF | many | TRBV5-1
CASSESGLAFF | many | TRBV2
CSVRLAYEQYF | many | TRBV20-1
CASRRRGSDTGELFF | many | TRBV6-5
CSVETGDSVNSNQPQHF | many | TRBV29-1
CASSPATLNYGYIF | NA | TRBV5-1
CASSYSARVKYGYTF | NA | TRBV6-5
CASSYSKGGTSPLHF | NA | TRBV6-5
CASRSLGSYNEQFF | NA | TRBV28
CASSFGGQQETQYF | many | TRBV11-3
CASSQDGGLNTEAFF | many | TRBV4-3
CASSPPLKEDEQYF | many | TRBV5-5
CASSMRREINQPQHF | many | TRBV19
CATSDMDRGLPNTEAFF | many | TRBV24-1
CASSPFIGETQYF | many | TRBV11-2
CASSETSGAIQETQYF | many | TRBV2
CSAVAGQGRNEQYF | many | TRBV20-1
CASSPLAGGIYEQYF | many | TRBV27
CASSVGQKNTEAFF | many | TRBV5-1